The clone carrying this TCR beta chain was seen ten or more times. As yet, its antigen is unknown. CD8+CD57+ cell expansion, shown by flow cytometry, had occurred in the patients selected for sequencing. Patients, without exception, had severe acquired aplastic anemia. At blood sampling, none of the patients had yet received therapy. TCR beta VDJ and CDR3 profiling used genomic DNA as template. TCRdb called the reads again in MiXCR, with one record for every CDR3 protein. The table includes roughly 280,000 distinct CDR3 sequences, roughly 61% detected once. This sample is drawn from a study of CD8+CD57+ T cells in acquired aplastic anemia. In germline, CDR1 is DFQATT, CDR2 SNEGSKA (reference sequence). The CDR3 is 16 residues long. The germline V and J ends were trimmed by 0 bases and 4 bases, with 15 bases remaining between them. Study-level points and caveats: Simpson's diversity of CD8+ cells was not significantly different in patients compared with controls.

The chain joins TRBV20-1 to TRBJ2-2, with a weak D call TRBD2 (6 bases). Material: sorted CD4+, CD8+, or CD8+CD57+ T cells (not recorded which) from PBMCs. The receptor comes from a human donor with aplastic anemia. For the CDR3, the DNA is TGCAGTGCTAGAGATAGCGGCCGGCCGGGCACCGGGGAGCTGTTTTTT. It specifies CSARDSGRPGTGELFF.